The clone carrying this T cell receptor beta chain appeared a few times. Antigen: not known. This entry is derived from a study of post-analysis software for immune sequencing data. Study-wide findings and caveats: Relative to controls, patients had about 5 TRBV segments at higher frequency, with TRBV5-6, TRBV5-1 and TRBV20-1 among these.

The CDR3 is 16 residues long. Trimming took 5 bases from V and 6 from J; bases not matched to a gene: 11. The TCR beta cDNA libraries contained unique molecular identifiers. TCRdb redid the calling of the PCR reads with MiXCR, one entry per CDR3 protein. The repertoire holds about half a million distinct CDR3 sequences, with 45% as singletons. This receptor was obtained from a girl aged 10-17 years with multiple sclerosis. Sample: blood. The chain carries TRBV12-3 or TRBV12-4 and TRBJ2-7, with 12 nucleotides matching TRBD2. CDR3 region: CASSPIRLAGDREQYF. The CDR3 coding sequence is TGTGCCAGCAGTCCAATCCGACTAGCGGGAGATCGCGAGCAGTACTTC.